A selection of T cell receptor beta chains follows, all from one sample in a study of T cells in Graves' hyperthyroidism and ophthalmopathy. TCRdb recomputed calls from the multiplex PCR reads with MiXCR, one row per CDR3 protein. The sample includes fewer than 650,000 distinct CDR3 sequences, 14% of them seen just once. Sequences were obtained from blood. The source of these receptors is a woman aged 40 to 50 with Graves' hyperthyroidism. Both conserved end residues are part of each CDR3. Fields, in order: J gene, D gene, V gene, clone size, CDR3 DNA, CDR3 protein. D genes are given only for firm matches. The size of a clone is reported for some rows only, either as once, few or many, or as a class for expanded clones.

J gene: TRBJ2-1; D gene: TRBD2; V gene: TRBV19; clone size: -; CDR3 DNA: TGTGCCAGTAGTCCGTCCCTCGGGGAGGGCCTATACAATGAGCAGTTCTTC; CDR3 protein: CASSPSLGEGLYNEQFF
J gene: TRBJ2-2; D gene: TRBD2; V gene: TRBV28; clone size: few; CDR3 DNA: TGTGCGATAAGAGCGGGAGCCAAACGCAACACCGGGGAGCTGTTTTTT; CDR3 protein: CAIRAGAKRNTGELFF
J gene: TRBJ1-1; D gene: -; V gene: TRBV3-1; clone size: many; CDR3 DNA: TGTGCCAGCAGCCAAGTAAGAGGGGCTAGGGCTTTCTTT; CDR3 protein: CASSQVRGARAFF
J gene: TRBJ2-5; D gene: TRBD1; V gene: TRBV6-5; clone size: many; CDR3 DNA: TGTGCCAGCAGTTACGCCGGGACAGGGGGTGATGAGACCCAGTACTTC; CDR3 protein: CASSYAGTGGDETQYF
J gene: TRBJ2-3; D gene: TRBD2; V gene: TRBV5-1; clone size: -; CDR3 DNA: TGCGCCAGCAGCGGAAGCGGGAGCACAGATACGCAGTGTTTT; CDR3 protein: CASSGSGSTDTQCF
J gene: TRBJ2-1; D gene: -; V gene: TRBV18; clone size: few; CDR3 DNA: TGTGCCAGCTCACCAGGGGAGACCTACAATGAGCAGTTCTTC; CDR3 protein: CASSPGETYNEQFF
J gene: TRBJ2-2; D gene: -; V gene: TRBV7-9; clone size: few; CDR3 DNA: TGTGCCAGCAGCTTAGCGATTGGCACCGGGGAGCTGTTTTTT; CDR3 protein: CASSLAIGTGELFF
J gene: TRBJ2-7; D gene: -; V gene: TRBV3-1; clone size: few; CDR3 DNA: TGTGCCAGCAGCCAAGGGAGTGAGGCTGGGGAGCAGTACTTC; CDR3 protein: CASSQGSEAGEQYF
J gene: TRBJ2-7; D gene: TRBD1; V gene: TRBV30; clone size: many; CDR3 DNA: TGTGCCTGGAGCCCGACAGGGCCAACCTACGAGCAGTACTTC; CDR3 protein: CAWSPTGPTYEQYF
J gene: TRBJ1-5; D gene: -; V gene: TRBV30; clone size: many; CDR3 DNA: TGTGCCTGGAGTGTACAGGGTGATCAACCCCAGCATTTT; CDR3 protein: CAWSVQGDQPQHF
J gene: TRBJ2-7; D gene: -; V gene: TRBV28; clone size: many; CDR3 DNA: TGTGCCTCGACGGATGGGTCCGGGACCCGCTCCTACGAGCAGTACTTC; CDR3 protein: CASTDGSGTRSYEQYF
J gene: TRBJ2-3; D gene: -; V gene: TRBV4-1; clone size: -; CDR3 DNA: TGCGCCAGCAGCCGACAAAGGGGGAGCACAGATACGCAGTATTTT; CDR3 protein: CASSRQRGSTDTQYF
J gene: TRBJ1-1; D gene: -; V gene: TRBV27; clone size: many; CDR3 DNA: TGTGCCAGCAGTTTATCTGGGGGGGGTTGGAGCTCTGAAGCTTTCTTT; CDR3 protein: CASSLSGGGWSSEAFF
J gene: TRBJ1-1; D gene: TRBD1; V gene: TRBV12-5; clone size: few; CDR3 DNA: TGTGCTAGTGGTTTGGATCCGACAGGGTTGGGTACTGAAGCTTTCTTT; CDR3 protein: CASGLDPTGLGTEAFF
J gene: TRBJ2-3; D gene: -; V gene: TRBV5-1; clone size: many; CDR3 DNA: TGCGCCAGCAGCCCTCCCCTAGGGCCAGATACGCAGTATTTT; CDR3 protein: CASSPPLGPDTQYF
J gene: TRBJ2-3; D gene: TRBD2; V gene: TRBV28; clone size: many; CDR3 DNA: TGTGCCAGCAGTTTATGGACTAGCGGGGGGATCACGCAGTATTTT; CDR3 protein: CASSLWTSGGITQYF
J gene: TRBJ2-2; D gene: TRBD1; V gene: TRBV12-3/TRBV12-4; clone size: few; CDR3 DNA: TGTGCCAGCATTTTGACAGGGAGTTTCGGGGAGCTGTTTTTT; CDR3 protein: CASILTGSFGELFF
J gene: TRBJ2-7; D gene: -; V gene: TRBV6-5; clone size: -; CDR3 DNA: TGTGCCAGCAGTTACTCAGGACGGCAGTACTTC; CDR3 protein: CASSYSGRQYF
J gene: TRBJ2-3; D gene: -; V gene: TRBV27; clone size: -; CDR3 DNA: TGTGCCAGCAGTACCCACCTAGGGACGCAGTATTTT; CDR3 protein: CASSTHLGTQYF
J gene: TRBJ2-7; D gene: -; V gene: TRBV6-1; clone size: -; CDR3 DNA: TGTGCCAGCAACCGACAGGCCGGCTACGAGCAGTACTTC; CDR3 protein: CASNRQAGYEQYF
J gene: TRBJ1-1; D gene: -; V gene: TRBV18; clone size: -; CDR3 DNA: TGTGCCAGCTCACCAGGCTTGATCCGCACTGAGGCTTTCTTT; CDR3 protein: CASSPGLIRTEAFF
J gene: TRBJ1-5; D gene: -; V gene: TRBV4-1; clone size: few; CDR3 DNA: TGCGCCAGCAGCCAAGAAACGGGGCCCAATCAGCCCCAGCATTTT; CDR3 protein: CASSQETGPNQPQHF
J gene: TRBJ2-2; D gene: TRBD1; V gene: TRBV5-1; clone size: -; CDR3 DNA: TGCGCCAGCCGACAGGGAAGTAACACCGGGGAGCTGTTTTTT; CDR3 protein: CASRQGSNTGELFF
J gene: TRBJ2-1; D gene: TRBD2; V gene: TRBV12-3/TRBV12-4; clone size: -; CDR3 DNA: TGTGCCAGCAGTCAAGCGGGAAAGAGGTTCTTC; CDR3 protein: CASSQAGKRFF
J gene: TRBJ2-3; D gene: TRBD2; V gene: TRBV12-3/TRBV12-4; clone size: many; CDR3 DNA: TGTGCCAGCAGCCAACCCTTACTAGCGGGAGGGGGAGATACGCAGTATTTT; CDR3 protein: CASSQPLLAGGGDTQYF
J gene: TRBJ2-3; D gene: TRBD1; V gene: TRBV25-1; clone size: -; CDR3 DNA: TGTGCCAGCAGTGAATATCGGACAGGGGACACAGATACGCAGTATTTT; CDR3 protein: CASSEYRTGDTDTQYF
J gene: TRBJ1-2; D gene: TRBD1; V gene: TRBV5-8; clone size: few; CDR3 DNA: TGTGCCAGCAGCTTTGGTAGGCTTACCGGGACAGGACTAAGAGACTATGGCTACACCTTC; CDR3 protein: CASSFGRLTGTGLRDYGYTF
J gene: TRBJ2-2; D gene: TRBD1; V gene: TRBV28; clone size: -; CDR3 DNA: TGTGCCAGCGAGACAGGGACCGGGGAGCTGTTTTTT; CDR3 protein: CASETGTGELFF
J gene: TRBJ2-2; D gene: TRBD2; V gene: TRBV4-2; clone size: -; CDR3 DNA: TGTGCCAGCAGCCCTACCGGGACTAGCGCGGCCGGGGAGCTGTTTTTT; CDR3 protein: CASSPTGTSAAGELFF
J gene: TRBJ2-5; D gene: TRBD1; V gene: TRBV12-3/TRBV12-4; clone size: -; CDR3 DNA: TGTGCCAGCAGTGACAGGGTCTCTCAAGAGACCCAGTACTTC; CDR3 protein: CASSDRVSQETQYF
J gene: TRBJ2-3; D gene: -; V gene: TRBV28; clone size: many; CDR3 DNA: TGTGCCAGCAGTCCACTACGAGACAGCCTTTCCGAAGGTACGCAGTATTTT; CDR3 protein: CASSPLRDSLSEGTQYF
J gene: TRBJ2-1; D gene: TRBD2; V gene: TRBV30; clone size: -; CDR3 DNA: TGTGCCTGGAGTGTGTCATGGGCTAGCGGGAGGACCTACAATGAGCAGTTCTTC; CDR3 protein: CAWSVSWASGRTYNEQFF
J gene: TRBJ2-2; D gene: -; V gene: TRBV5-1; clone size: many; CDR3 DNA: TGCGCCAGCAGCCCAACGCCTTACACGCAGGGCCTCTGGGCCGGGGAGCTGTTTTTT; CDR3 protein: CASSPTPYTQGLWAGELFF
J gene: TRBJ2-1; D gene: TRBD2; V gene: TRBV30; clone size: many; CDR3 DNA: TGTGCCTGGAGTGACGGTCTAGCGGGCAATGAGCAGTTCTTC; CDR3 protein: CAWSDGLAGNEQFF
J gene: TRBJ2-1; D gene: TRBD2; V gene: TRBV5-1; clone size: many; CDR3 DNA: TGCGCCAGCAGCCCTACGGGAGGGCCTAACAATGAGCAGTTCTTC; CDR3 protein: CASSPTGGPNNEQFF
J gene: TRBJ2-3; D gene: TRBD1; V gene: TRBV15; clone size: -; CDR3 DNA: TGTGCCACCAGCAGAGACAGGGGGCGAGATACGCAGTATTTT; CDR3 protein: CATSRDRGRDTQYF
J gene: TRBJ1-1; D gene: -; V gene: TRBV28; clone size: many; CDR3 DNA: TGTGCCAGCAGTTTATTGGTACCTTACGGGGACACTGAAGCTTTCTTT; CDR3 protein: CASSLLVPYGDTEAFF
J gene: TRBJ1-4; D gene: -; V gene: TRBV27; clone size: many; CDR3 DNA: TGTGCCAGCAGTCCTCAAATGACCGCAACTAATGAAAAACTGTTTTTT; CDR3 protein: CASSPQMTATNEKLFF
J gene: TRBJ2-7; D gene: -; V gene: TRBV12-3/TRBV12-4; clone size: -; CDR3 DNA: TGTGCCAGCAGTTTGAGATCGGAACACCGCTACGAGCAGTACTTC; CDR3 protein: CASSLRSEHRYEQYF
J gene: TRBJ2-3; D gene: TRBD2; V gene: TRBV7-9; clone size: many; CDR3 DNA: TGTGCCAGCAGCTCCGGGACTAGGATAGATACGCAGTATTTT; CDR3 protein: CASSSGTRIDTQYF
J gene: TRBJ1-4; D gene: -; V gene: TRBV2; clone size: many; CDR3 DNA: TGTGCCAGTGCATTAGGAGGTTGGGAAAAACTGTTTTTT; CDR3 protein: CASALGGWEKLFF
J gene: TRBJ2-3; D gene: -; V gene: TRBV29-1; clone size: few; CDR3 DNA: TGCAGCGTTGAATCGAGCTCTAGCACAGATACGCAGTATTTT; CDR3 protein: CSVESSSSTDTQYF
J gene: TRBJ1-4; D gene: -; V gene: TRBV29-1; clone size: -; CDR3 DNA: TGCAGCGTGATACAACCAACTAATGAAAAACTGTTTTTT; CDR3 protein: CSVIQPTNEKLFF
J gene: TRBJ2-3; D gene: TRBD1; V gene: TRBV7-6; clone size: -; CDR3 DNA: TGTGCCAGCAGCTTGGCACAGGGGATAGATACGCAGTATTTT; CDR3 protein: CASSLAQGIDTQYF
J gene: TRBJ2-2; D gene: TRBD2; V gene: TRBV10-3; clone size: many; CDR3 DNA: TGTGCCATCAGTGAGCGTAATAGCGGGAGTACCGGGGAGCTGTTTTTT; CDR3 protein: CAISERNSGSTGELFF
J gene: TRBJ2-3; D gene: TRBD2; V gene: TRBV28; clone size: many; CDR3 DNA: TGTGCCAGCAGTCTAACCGGGACTACAGGCACAGATACGCAGTATTTT; CDR3 protein: CASSLTGTTGTDTQYF
J gene: TRBJ2-1; D gene: TRBD2; V gene: TRBV15; clone size: few; CDR3 DNA: TGTGCCACCAGCAGAGACTCCAGGTTAGCGGGAAGCTCCTACAATGAGCAGTTCTTC; CDR3 protein: CATSRDSRLAGSSYNEQFF
J gene: TRBJ2-3; D gene: -; V gene: TRBV6-1; clone size: many; CDR3 DNA: TGTGCCAGCAAGTTGGAGGGGGCGGGGGATACGCAGTATTTT; CDR3 protein: CASKLEGAGDTQYF
J gene: TRBJ2-3; D gene: -; V gene: TRBV20-1; clone size: many; CDR3 DNA: TGCAGTGCTAGAGACAGGGGCTACGGAAATACGCAGTATTTT; CDR3 protein: CSARDRGYGNTQYF
J gene: TRBJ1-2; D gene: -; V gene: TRBV20-1; clone size: many; CDR3 DNA: TGCAGTGCTAGAGATCACACAGGGATCTATGGCTACACCTTC; CDR3 protein: CSARDHTGIYGYTF
J gene: TRBJ1-5; D gene: TRBD1; V gene: TRBV2; clone size: few; CDR3 DNA: TGTGCCAGCAGTGGGACAGGGGTTCAGCCCCAGCATTTT; CDR3 protein: CASSGTGVQPQHF
J gene: TRBJ2-7; D gene: -; V gene: TRBV12-5; clone size: many; CDR3 DNA: TGTGCTAGTGGTTTGTACGAGGGCGGAGGACAACACGAGCAGTACTTC; CDR3 protein: CASGLYEGGGQHEQYF
J gene: TRBJ2-4; D gene: TRBD2; V gene: TRBV20-1; clone size: few; CDR3 DNA: TGCAGTGCTAGGCGCTCCGGGACTAGCGGGAGCGCCCTTGGGGGCAAAAACATTCAGTACTTC; CDR3 protein: CSARRSGTSGSALGGKNIQYF
J gene: TRBJ1-2; D gene: TRBD1; V gene: TRBV19; clone size: few; CDR3 DNA: TGTGCCAGTAGTATCCTCGGACAGGCCTATGGCTACACCTTC; CDR3 protein: CASSILGQAYGYTF